The rows below give T cell receptor beta chains drawn from one sample of a study of blood T cell repertoires in COVID-19. Libraries were prepared by immunoSEQ multiplex PCR; TCRdb keeps only in-frame clonotypes and omits some of them. The profile shows 250,000 to 350,000 clones, approximately 83% of them singletons. Sequencing was carried out using PBMCs or T cells enriched from blood (not recorded which). The receptors originated from a woman in her 30s who had recovered from COVID-19. Each CDR3 is given with its conserved first and last residue. The order of the fields is V gene, J gene, CDR3 protein.

V: TRBV2; J: TRBJ1-1; CDR3: CASSTGMNTEAFF
V: TRBV5-1; J: TRBJ1-3; CDR3: CASSLGLTGGSGNTIYF
V: TRBV4-1; J: TRBJ2-2; CDR3: CASSQDTWGEPNTGELFF
V: TRBV9; J: TRBJ1-3; CDR3: CASSAFDIAGNTIYF
V: TRBV27; J: TRBJ1-6; CDR3: CASGPTSRRNSPLHF
V: TRBV7-6; J: TRBJ1-3; CDR3: CASSSIHPAGNTIYF
V: TRBV7-9; J: TRBJ2-3; CDR3: CASSLASGGSTDTQYF
V: TRBV24-1; J: TRBJ2-1; CDR3: CATSDPGTSGSKVNEQFF
V: TRBV20-1; J: TRBJ2-3; CDR3: CSAFQGEGQYF
V: TRBV7-3; J: TRBJ1-1; CDR3: CASSSQGVNTEAFF
V: TRBV7-9; J: TRBJ1-2; CDR3: CASSLEQGYTF
V: TRBV2; J: TRBJ1-2; CDR3: CASRLPGTGWGYTF
V: TRBV3-1/TRBV3-2; J: TRBJ1-4; CDR3: CASSLSGGSNEKLFF
V: TRBV5-1; J: TRBJ2-5; CDR3: CASSWRGGQGQETQYF
V: TRBV19; J: TRBJ1-2; CDR3: CASTTTRQGIYGYTF
V: TRBV4-1; J: TRBJ2-1; CDR3: CASSQEFSSGLAGGREQFF
V: TRBV28; J: TRBJ2-1; CDR3: CASSQWTGGPYNEQFF
V: TRBV7-8; J: TRBJ1-2; CDR3: CASSRQGWNGYTF
V: TRBV13; J: TRBJ1-3; CDR3: CASSFRGRGTGNTIYF
V: TRBV19; J: TRBJ2-3; CDR3: CATSLGLADTDTQYF
V: TRBV6-1; J: TRBJ2-7; CDR3: CASSEIAGGYEQYF